This entry lists 28 T cell receptor gamma chains sequenced from one sample in a study of gamma delta lymphoproliferative disorders and STAT genes (dated by TCRdb to the late 2010s). The library relied on multiplex PCR. This sample was sequenced with an Illumina MiSeq. Clone calls in TCRdb were regenerated from the public reads with CATT, after which identical DNA sequences shared one row. The sample has over a thousand gamma-chain clones on record, about a fifth of them singletons. The ten largest clones take up 30% to 40% of the sample. TCR sequencing was performed on genomic DNA from peripheral blood mononuclear cells isolated from patients and controls. The sequencing sample was made of blood. The receptors originated from a human donor in good health.

Within the sample, this clone is medium-sized (0.01 to 0.1%). The CDR3 here is CATWTDYYKKLF. Here the CDR3 DNA reads TGTGCCACCTGGACTGATTATTATAAGAAACTCTTT. This rearrangement joins TRGV8 to TRGJ1 or TRGJ2. TCRdb carries no J gene annotation; the J gene was assigned here by matching the DNA with germline. The CDR3 consists of 12 residues. Trimming removed 6 bases from V and 2 bases from J; junction bases left unmatched: 4. CDR1 is VENAVY, CDR2 YDSYNSRV, per germline.

In this sample, this clone turned up a few times. This chain connects TRGV11 to TRGJP1. Matching the DNA to germline supplied the J gene, which TCRdb does not give. TRGV11 counts as an open reading frame of uncertain function. The CDR3 is made up of 18 amino acids. Unmatched junction bases numbered 9, after V lost 2 bases and J lost 0 bases. As DNA, the CDR3 is TGTGCCTGCTGGATTAGGCCTCATCACCATACCACTGGTTGGTTCAAGATATTT. It is translated as CACWIRPHHHTTGWFKIF.

In its sample, this clone ranks as medium-sized. V usage is TRGV10 and J usage is TRGJ1 or TRGJ2. TCRdb does not report a J gene; here it was assigned by matching the DNA to germline references. TRGV10 is given ORF status, its function remaining uncertain. This CDR3 comprises 16 residues. V lost 8 bases, J lost 0 bases, and 14 bases stayed unmatched. DNA of the CDR3: TGTGCTGCGTGGGATTATTGGCCCCCGAATTATTATAAGAAACTCTTT. Protein sequence: CAAWDYWPPNYYKKLF.

This clone is large. The chain combines TRGV2 with TRGJP1. The J gene comes from matching the DNA to germline here; TCRdb lacks it. The CDR3 covers 18 residues. The ends lost 0 bases at V and 4 bases at J; junction bases unmatched: 14. CDR1 and CDR2 (germline): EGSNGY, YDSYNSKV. CDR3 coding DNA: TGTGCCACCTGGGACGGGCCTGTAAGGGGATTCACTGGTTGGTTCAAGATATTT. This sequence encodes CATWDGPVRGFTGWFKIF.

Turning to this clone: TCRdb assigns this DNA the protein of a much larger clone, which departs from its translation at residue 5; this likely reflects a read error, and the protein shown comes from translating the DNA. The V call is TRGV3, the J call TRGJ1 or TRGJ2. TCRdb leaves out the J gene; it was filled in here by matching the DNA to germline. V trimming: 5 bases; J trimming: 3 bases; junction bases outside the gene matches: 7. CDR3 size: 13 residues. Germline CDR1 and CDR2: VTNTFY and YDVSTARD (reference sequence). Here the CDR3 reads CATWGILYYKKLF. The DNA for the CDR3 is TGTGCCACCTGGGGCATACTTTATTATAAGAAACTCTTT.

By sample share, this clone is medium-sized (0.01 to 0.1%). The chain has TRGV2 and TRGJP2. No J gene is reported in TCRdb; it was inferred here by comparing the DNA with germline. The germline V gene encodes CDR1 EGSNGY and CDR2 YDSYNSKV. After removal of 1 base from V and 6 bases from J, the junction contained 8 bases not matched to a gene. The CDR3 is 15 residues long. The chain's CDR3 is CATWDGPGGDWIKTF. The CDR3, as DNA: TGTGCCACCTGGGACGGTCCAGGGGGTGATTGGATCAAGACGTTT.

As regards this clone: A far larger clone is only one base removed, so a read error is likely. At the DNA level, this CDR3 is encoded by other sequences in the same sample as well. The rearrangement uses TRGV9 and TRGJ1 or TRGJ2. The J gene, absent from TCRdb, was called here by matching the DNA to germline. V lost 4 bases to trimming and J lost 12 bases; unmatched junction nucleotides: 9. CDR3 length: 11 amino acids. CDR1 and CDR2 from the germline V gene are GITISATS and ISYDGTV (reference sequence). The CDR3 sequence: CALWDSGRKLF. The CDR3 DNA sequence: TGTGCCTTGTGGGACTCTGGTCGGAAACTCTTT.

This clone is medium-sized (0.01 to 0.1%) by share. This rearrangement joins TRGV2 to TRGJ1 or TRGJ2. The J gene was not available in TCRdb and was assigned here by matching the DNA to germline segments. The J segment lost 3 bases and the V segment lost 6 bases, leaving 5 bases of the junction unmatched. CDR3 size: 12 residues. In germline, CDR1 is EGSNGY, CDR2 YDSYNSKV. The CDR3 protein is CATWRFYYKKLF. In DNA form, the CDR3 reads TGTGCCACCTGGAGATTTTATTATAAGAAACTCTTT.

This clone is medium-sized. This sequence joins TRGV2 and TRGJP1. TCRdb does not report a J gene; here it was assigned by matching the DNA to germline references. The CDR3 runs to 15 residues. The germline V gene encodes CDR1 EGSNGY and CDR2 YDSYNSKV. J was trimmed by 4 bases and V by 0 bases; bases with no gene match: 5. CDR3 nucleotides: TGTGCCACCTGGGACGGGCGTGACACTGGTTGGTTCAAGATATTT. This encodes CATWDGRDTGWFKIF.

This clone is large in the sample. This same CDR3 is encoded by further DNA sequences in the sample. The rearrangement uses TRGV2 and TRGJP1. As TCRdb names no J gene, one was assigned here on the basis of a DNA match to germline. J was trimmed by 12 bases and V by 2 bases; bases with no gene match: 9. CDR1 EGSNGY and CDR2 YDSYNSKV come from the germline V gene. The CDR3 totals 13 residues. The CDR3 nucleotides are TGTGCCACCTGGGACGTGCCTGGGGGGTTCAAGATATTT. This sequence encodes CATWDVPGGFKIF.

Details on this clone: TCRdb has a much larger clone's protein, which differs at residue 9 from the translation of this DNA, likely because of a read error; what is shown is the protein translated from the DNA. This rearrangement joins TRGV4 to TRGJP1. TCRdb offers no J gene call, so here the DNA was matched to germline to obtain one. Germline lookup yields CDR1 EGSTGY and CDR2 YDSYTSSV. The CDR3 has 17 amino acids. Trimming at V came to 0 bases and at J to 3 bases, leaving 10 bases not matched to a gene. Here the CDR3 reads CATWDGPCCATGWFKIF. CDR3 bases: TGTGCCACCTGGGATGGGCCGTGTTGTGCCACTGGTTGGTTCAAGATATTT.

This clone counts as medium-sized. The chain recombines TRGV2 with TRGJP1. The J gene is not listed in TCRdb, so it was assigned here from a DNA match to germline. The CDR3 has 10 residues. Germline CDR1 and CDR2: EGSNGY and YDSYNSKV. Losses at the gene ends were 7 bases for V and 8 bases for J; bases not matched to a gene: 1. CDR3 sequence reads: CATCGWFKIF. The CDR3 DNA reads TGTGCCACCTGCGGTTGGTTCAAGATATTT.

The chain recombines TRGV8 with TRGJ1 or TRGJ2. Here the J gene was assigned by germline matching of the DNA, as TCRdb has none. Per the germline V gene, CDR1 is VENAVY and CDR2 is YDSYNSRV. V trimming: 0 bases; J trimming: 3 bases; junction bases outside the gene matches: 8. The CDR3 loop spans 15 amino acids. CDR3 in amino acids: CATWDRGGIYYKKLF. As DNA, the CDR3 is TGTGCCACCTGGGATAGGGGGGGGATTTATTATAAGAAACTCTTT.

Judged by abundance, this clone is large. The chain joins TRGV4 to TRGJ1 or TRGJ2. The J gene is not listed in TCRdb, so it was assigned here from a DNA match to germline. J was trimmed by 2 bases and V by 0 bases; bases with no gene match: 1. In germline, CDR1 is EGSTGY, CDR2 YDSYTSSV. The CDR3 contains 13 residues. This CDR3 is CATWDGYYYKKLF. The CDR3 coding sequence is TGTGCCACCTGGGATGGGTATTATTATAAGAAACTCTTT.

As for this clone: Because the CDR3's place on the DNA is in doubt, the DNA is left out and the CDR3 is given as listed by TCRdb. The V gene is listed as TRGV4; no J gene was called. The CDR3 comprises 21 residues, both ends counted. CDR1 and CDR2 from the germline V gene are EGSTGY and YDSYTSSV. CDR3 amino acids: CATWDAYHRLIRNSLAVEQHF.

This clone is classed as large. The chain combines TRGV2 with TRGJ1 or TRGJ2. In the absence of a J gene in TCRdb, the DNA was matched to germline to assign it here. The CDR3 runs 15 residues. Germline V gene data show CDR1 as EGSNGY and CDR2 as YDSYNSKV. The ends lost 0 bases at V and 2 bases at J; junction bases unmatched: 7. The CDR3 region is CATWDGPTYYYKKLF. The CDR3 DNA is TGTGCCACCTGGGACGGGCCGACCTATTATTATAAGAAACTCTTT.

Relative to its sample, this clone is large (0.1 to 1%). CDR3 loop: CAAWDIYGTGWFKIF. The CDR3 nucleotides read TGTGCTGCGTGGGACATATATGGCACTGGTTGGTTCAAGATATTT. V gene TRGV10 combines with J gene TRGJP1. TCRdb supplies no J gene; here it was assigned by aligning the nucleotide sequence to germline. TRGV10 is an open reading frame whose function is uncertain. J was trimmed by 4 bases and V by 8 bases; bases with no gene match: 11. The CDR3 is 15 amino acids.

Worth noting for this clone: Relative to the germline gene, one junction end is altered; a read error may explain this. The genes are TRGV2 and TRGJP2. The J gene, missing from TCRdb, was assigned here through DNA to germline matching. The germline V gene has CDR1 EGSNGY and CDR2 YDSYNSKV. This CDR3 comprises 11 residues. The CDR3 DNA reads as TGTACCACCTGTTACCATTGGATCAAGACGTTT. This gives the protein CTTCYHWIKTF.

This clone qualifies as medium-sized. Other DNA sequences from this sample encode an identical CDR3 as well. This chain connects TRGV2 to TRGJ1 or TRGJ2. Assignment of the J gene here rests on matching the DNA to germline, because TCRdb gives none. CDR1 and CDR2 (germline): EGSNGY, YDSYNSKV. J was trimmed by 3 bases and V by 0 bases; bases with no gene match: 5. The CDR3 covers 14 residues. The CDR3 spells CATWDGPGYYKKLF. The DNA of the CDR3 is TGTGCCACCTGGGACGGGCCGGGTTATTATAAGAAACTCTTT.

This clone is medium-sized (0.01 to 0.1%) by share. The chain couples TRGV9 to TRGJ1 or TRGJ2. TCRdb carries no J gene annotation; the J gene was assigned here by matching the DNA with germline. CDR3 size: 14 residues. Trimming at V came to 0 bases and at J to 3 bases, leaving 5 bases not matched to a gene. CDR1 and CDR2 (germline): GITISATS, ISYDGTV (reference sequence). In DNA form, the CDR3 reads TGTGCCTTGTGGGAGGTGCGGTTTTATTATAAGAAACTCTTT. The encoded protein is CALWEVRFYYKKLF.

By sample share, this clone is medium-sized. The rearrangement links TRGV3 to TRGJP2. TCRdb lists no J gene, so it was determined here by aligning the DNA to germline. CDR1 is VTNTFY, CDR2 YDVSTARD, per germline (reference sequence). V lost 3 bases and J lost 11; bases outside the gene matches: 3. CDR3 length equals 11 residues. The CDR3 protein is CATWDGWIKTF. Written as DNA, the CDR3 is TGTGCCACCTGGGACGGATGGATCAAGACGTTT.

This clone is large (0.1 to 1%). The gene calls are TRGV11 and TRGJ1 or TRGJ2. No J segment appears in TCRdb, so it was assigned here by matching the sequence to germline. TRGV11 is given ORF status, its function remaining uncertain. After removal of 0 bases from V and 0 bases from J, the junction contained 8 bases not matched to a gene. CDR3 length: 17 amino acids. The CDR3 sequence is CACWIRHESSNYYKKLF. Here the CDR3 DNA reads TGTGCCTGCTGGATTAGGCACGAATCTTCGAATTATTATAAGAAACTCTTT.

Concerning this clone itself: TCRdb's entry gives the protein of a much larger clone, which mismatches this DNA's translation at residue 8, likely from a read error; the protein reported here is translated from the DNA. The J segment was not called; the V segment is TRGV3. There are 10 residues in the CDR3. The germline V gene encodes CDR1 VTNTFY and CDR2 YDVSTARD (reference sequence). CDR3 in amino acids: CATWETGNLF. The CDR3 DNA reads as TGTGCCACCTGGGAAACGGGGAACCTCTTT.

As regards this clone: The limits of the CDR3 on the DNA are not certain, so only TCRdb's listed CDR3 is given. The V gene is TRGV2; the J gene was not called. Germline V lookup: CDR1 EGSNGY, CDR2 YDSYNSKV. The CDR3 has 19 residues if both end residues are counted. CDR3 amino acids: CATWDGRWVRNSLAVEQHF.

Relative to its sample, this clone is large (0.1 to 1%). The chain links TRGV11 to TRGJP2. TCRdb gives no J gene; it was assigned here by matching the DNA to germline. TRGV11 is noted as an ORF with a role that remains uncertain. After removal of 2 bases from V and 4 bases from J, the junction contained 4 bases not matched to a gene. The CDR3 has 15 residues. DNA for the CDR3: TGTGCCTGCTGGATTAGGCCCCTTAGTGATTGGATCAAGACGTTT. It codes for CACWIRPLSDWIKTF.

The count of this clone is one. The chain links TRGV1 to TRGJ1 or TRGJ2. No J segment appears in TCRdb, so it was assigned here by matching the sequence to germline. TRGV1 is an open reading frame whose function is uncertain. The CDR3 covers 19 residues. The ends lost 0 bases at V and 2 bases at J; junction bases unmatched: 19. The CDR3: CATWDRPGRGSRDYYKKLF. As DNA, the CDR3 is TGTGCCACCTGGGACAGGCCAGGAAGGGGGTCCCGGGATTATTATAAGAAACTCTTT.

Notes on this clone: The DNA is left out, because the CDR3 cannot be placed on it with certainty; the CDR3 is given as TCRdb lists it. The V gene was identified as TRGV4, while no J gene was called. 16 amino acids form the CDR3, both terminal residues included. CDR1 and CDR2 (germline): EGSTGY, YDSYTSSV. CDR3 in amino acids: CATWDEENSLAVEQHF.

This clone is judged medium-sized. V gene TRGV3 combines with J gene TRGJ1 or TRGJ2. No J segment appears in TCRdb, so it was assigned here by matching the sequence to germline. This CDR3 contains 10 residues. Germline trimming cut 3 bases from V and 11 bases from J; bases unmatched to any gene: 4. Germline V lookup: CDR1 VTNTFY, CDR2 YDVSTARD (reference sequence). The CDR3: CATWDVEKLF. CDR3 nucleotide sequence: TGTGCCACCTGGGACGTGGAGAAACTCTTT.